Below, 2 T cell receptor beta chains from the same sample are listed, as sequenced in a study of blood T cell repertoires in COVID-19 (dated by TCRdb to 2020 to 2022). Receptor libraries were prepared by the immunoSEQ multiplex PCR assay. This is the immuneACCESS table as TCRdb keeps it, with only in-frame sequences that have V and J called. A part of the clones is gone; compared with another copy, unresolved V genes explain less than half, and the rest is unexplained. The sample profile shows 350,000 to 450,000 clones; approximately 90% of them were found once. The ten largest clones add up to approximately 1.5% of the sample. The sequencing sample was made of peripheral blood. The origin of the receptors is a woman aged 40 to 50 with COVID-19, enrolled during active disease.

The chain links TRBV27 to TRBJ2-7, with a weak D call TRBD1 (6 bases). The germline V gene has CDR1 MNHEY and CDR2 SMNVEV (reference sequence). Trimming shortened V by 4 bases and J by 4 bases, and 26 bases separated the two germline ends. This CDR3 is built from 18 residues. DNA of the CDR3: TGTGCCAGCAGTTCTATCGATCTAGGGACACCCAGGCGGTACGAGCAGTACTTC. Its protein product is CASSSIDLGTPRRYEQYF.

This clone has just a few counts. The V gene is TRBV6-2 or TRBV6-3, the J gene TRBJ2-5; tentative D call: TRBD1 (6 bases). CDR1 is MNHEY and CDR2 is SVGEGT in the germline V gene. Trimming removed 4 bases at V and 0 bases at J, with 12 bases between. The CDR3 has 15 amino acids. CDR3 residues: CASSSGTPYQETQYF. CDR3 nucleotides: TGTGCCAGCAGTTCAGGGACACCGTACCAAGAGACCCAGTACTTC.